This T cell receptor beta chain was observed in a study of cytomegalovirus exposure and HLA in healthy donors (dated by TCRdb to 2015 to 2018). Regarding the study in general: In an earlier analysis of under 750 of the donors, around 290 Gb of sequence data and 90 million to 120 million unique TCR beta sequences from 180 million or so T cells were reported. An early release covering over 500 HLA-typed donors comprised about 310 gigabases of sequencing data and around 80 million unique TCR sequences. Of the roughly 400 genotyped donors, about 80% fell in the genetic ancestry cluster associated with self-reported Caucasian donors. The study was designed to test whether signatures of past pathogen exposure could be identified by cataloging public T cell receptors. The study profiled the T cell repertoires of under 700 subjects by immunosequencing and related them to cytomegalovirus serostatus. Besides the first cohort of roughly 700 subjects, a separate validation cohort made up of around 120 different subjects was used. The study combined high-throughput TCR immunosequencing, statistical association of individual TCRs with disease status, and machine learning to predict cytomegalovirus infection status. In a later analysis, previously published TCR beta repertoires from more than 500 donors were re-analyzed and high-resolution HLA genotyping was added so that TCR occurrence patterns could be studied. In the later analysis, no new phenotypic data were used to find candidate immune exposures; instead, reliance was placed on TCR beta sequences and their occurrence across donors. In an earlier analysis of 587 of the donors, high-throughput TCR beta sequencing was used to judge whether each TCR beta V gene segment behaved as functional or pseudogenic. Alongside the repertoire data, information on donor age, sex, ethnicity and CMV serostatus was compiled. A later genetic analysis took genome-wide SNP genotypes for about 55% of the roughly 700 donors and used that subset as a discovery cohort. Every repertoire in the discovery cohort had been generated on one and the same sequencing platform. Both class I and class II loci were covered by HLA typing, at four-digit resolution. The number of typed donors differed by locus: about 620-630 for A, B, C, DRB1 and DQB1; 500 to 550 for DQA1; some 590 for DPA1; and 400 to 480 for DPB1. Roughly five DR-DQ haplotypes were treated as single units for association and clustering because of strong linkage in the cohort. Across approximately 420 genotyped donors of the cohort, an average of about 200,000 unique TCR beta nucleotide sequences per donor were sequenced, and approximately 17% of those sequences were non-productive.

Study-wide findings and limitations: When HLA alleles, especially DR and DQ, strongly co-occurred, attributing TCR associations to individual alleles was difficult. Because HLA typing was missing for some donors at each locus, association tests included only the typed subset. A further reported finding was that TCR beta sequences accurately predicted the HLA-A and HLA-B alleles for most subjects in the first cohort. In both the original and validation cohorts, the classifier was reported to diagnose cytomegalovirus status with high specificity and sensitivity. Linkage disequilibrium might explain the correlated functional status among segregating V segments, but an unknown experimental factor could not be ruled out. The study gave a list of about 170 TCR beta chains associated with cytomegalovirus. A later genetic analysis associated a missense DCLRE1C variant with V-gene and J-gene trimming of TCR beta chains, and an independent cohort replicated the association. A cluster of highly shared sequence variants was judged likely to be a technical artifact of the sequencing pipeline. Broadly in line with IMGT annotations, most TCR beta V segments showed up in productive rearrangements about 90% or about 30% of the time in an earlier analysis of several hundred of the donors. Only TCR beta chains were sequenced in this cohort, and the absence of alpha or paired-chain data limited detectable features. Compared with the roughly 670-donor mean, donors in an Asian-associated ancestry cluster had fewer N-insertions in productive TCRs, according to a later genetic analysis. In a later analysis, around 17,000 TCR beta sequences were associated with specific HLA alleles at a false discovery rate of 0.05. A later analysis found that most CMV-associated TCR beta chains appeared HLA-restricted, with HLA associations seemingly driven largely by CMV exposure. A later analysis reported that several top co-occurrence clusters appeared linked to parvovirus B19, influenza, CMV and Epstein-Barr virus. Immune exposure information for the cohort was limited to CMV serostatus. In vitro tests confirmed that a few of the cytomegalovirus-associated TCR beta chains recognize cytomegalovirus antigens. According to the authors, the approach could potentially be generalized to other disease states and immunological phenotypes. A later analysis found that HLA-associated TCR beta chains were more clonally expanded and had lower generation probabilities than equally common non-associated chains. Most TCR sequences were observed very rarely across donors, whereas some public TCRs were present in many individuals. A later analysis found that TCR association rates varied across HLA loci, with DRB1 alleles showing the most associated TCRs and HLA-C alleles the fewest. Because the 87-base-pair reads could not distinguish some IMGT-functional V segments, including TRBV6-2 and TRBV6-3, those segments were excluded. Because counts were too low, some 17 rarely observed V segments, including chromosome 9 orphons, were excluded from the earlier analysis of several hundred of the donors. The presence/absence analyses assumed that sequencing depth was roughly uniform across donors, and that assumption may not be true.

The cohort was made up of approximately 670 healthy bone marrow donors. Cohort members were all nominally healthy when sampled, although unrecorded immune exposures were likely present. The donor was CMV seronegative and was included in the group of a few hundred seronegative cohort members. Every donor gave a peripheral blood sample, and the peripheral blood mononuclear cells from that sample were used for TCR beta sequencing. The Qiagen DNeasy Blood Extraction Kit was used to extract genomic DNA from the blood cell samples. The protocol used for the library was the immunoSEQ multiplex PCR assay. A mixture of 60 forward primers for TCR Vbeta segments and 13 reverse primers for TCR Jbeta segments was used in the multiplex PCR. The CDR3 region of rearranged TCR beta genes was amplified from genomic DNA with a multiplex PCR assay. The amplified TCR beta libraries were sequenced on the Illumina HiSeq System as 87-base-pair reads. From the authors' description of their analysis: A later analysis tallied roughly 78 million unique TCR beta chains across the approximately 670 repertoires, and approximately 12 million of those chains were shared by two or more donors. Raw reads were error-corrected and collapsed into unique sequences with a nearest-neighbor algorithm that merged closely related sequences to remove PCR and sequencing errors. CDR3 sequences were aligned to IMGT reference sequences to assign V, D and J gene segments. For a sequence to be retained, a match of at least six nucleotides to both a V gene segment and a J gene segment was required. Rearrangements were classified as productive when the CDR3 lacked stop codons and remained in frame with V and J, and all other rearrangements were classified as non-productive. CDR3 was defined by IMGT convention, running from the second conserved V-encoded cysteine to the conserved J-encoded phenylalanine. Sequences without an unambiguous match to a single V gene segment were excluded from the earlier analysis of 450 to 750 of the donors. An earlier analysis of 450 to 650 of the donors called V segments functional above 56.7% productive rearrangements and segregating when the between-donor standard deviation exceeded 5%. A statistical classification framework was developed to diagnose cytomegalovirus status using the catalog of TCR beta chain sequences. In a later analysis, TCR nucleotide sequences were compared against IMGT/GENE-DB human TR gene sequences so that V and J genes could be assigned. A later analysis assigned CDR3 sequences and most-parsimonious VDJ recombination scenarios with the TCRdist pipeline. In a later analysis, each TCR beta chain was defined by its CDR3 amino acid sequence together with its V-gene family, and reads lacking a unique V-gene family were excluded. In a later analysis, around 650 highly shared, low-generation-probability nucleotide sequences were removed to address suspected cross-contamination and a sequencing artifact. In a later analysis, a clonal expansion index was calculated for each public chain from normalized within-repertoire ranks of inferred template counts. Generation probabilities in a later analysis came from a VDJ recombination model fitted to out-of-frame rearrangements, and those results were checked against IGoR. A later analysis scored TCR-TCR, TCR-HLA and TCR-CMV co-occurrence with hypergeometric tests, applying a repertoire-size bias correction to TCR pairs. To estimate false discovery rates, a later analysis permuted the HLA or CMV assignments 20 times. In a later analysis, co-occurring TCRs were grouped using DBSCAN, and TCRdist sequence similarity was added for clustering within HLA-allele-positive subsets. For co-occurrence clustering, repertoires with fewer than 30,000 or more than 120,000 public chains were excluded, along with a handful of repertoires with anomalous nucleotide sharing. TCRdb provides this immuneACCESS table in a form limited to in-frame rearrangements. Some clones are lacking; in checked studies, under half of them reflect an unresolved V gene, and why the rest are absent is not known. The DNA was the basis for D and trimming; V, J and clone size are from that table. This sample's listing comprises roughly 120,000 clones. Of the sample, 3.7% is held by the ten largest clones.

For this clone: The antigen it recognizes is unknown.

From the cysteine through the phenylalanine, the CDR3 covers 17 amino acids. Just CDR3 DNA is preserved here, 51 bases in frame from base 1. The trim is 2 bases for V and 4 bases for J, with a gap of 18 bases between the germline ends. Sequences MNHNS (CDR1) and SASEGT (CDR2) are obtained from the germline V gene. The specimen was PBMCs. The TCR was taken from a man aged 30 to 39 in good health and CMV-seronegative. The rearranged segments are TRBV6-1 and TRBJ1-3; the D gene is perhaps TRBD1, from 5 matching bases. The nucleotide sequence reads as follows: TGTGCCAGCAGTGAAAACTTTTGGGGACTCGAAGGAAACACCATATATTTT. It codes for CASSENFWGLEGNTIYF.